Below, 19 T cell receptor beta chains from the same sample are listed, as sequenced in a study of T cell responses to AZD1222 COVID-19 vaccine. Clones were sequenced by immunoSEQ multiplex PCR, and TCRdb holds only the in-frame ones, with some missing. The profile shows fewer than 90,000 clones, more than 70% of them singletons. Here the sequenced sample was peripheral blood, taken on day 0 of AZD1222 vaccination. The receptors originated from an adult in good health.

This chain uses TRBV28 with TRBJ2-2, with D maybe TRBD1 (6 bases). V shed 10 bases and J shed 2 bases, with 11 bases lying between them. This CDR3 is built from 13 residues. Germline CDR1 and CDR2: MDHEN and SYDVKM. The CDR3 DNA reads as TGTGCCACCGGGACACTCAACACCGGGGAGCTGTTTTTT. Protein product: CATGTLNTGELFF.

V and J are TRBV29-1 and TRBJ2-6; D perhaps matches TRBD2 (5 bases). The length of the CDR3 is 14 residues. Trimming stripped 5 bases from V and 0 bases from J, with 8 bases between. The germline gives CDR1 SQVTM, CDR2 ANQGSEA. CDR3 protein: CSVHEGSGANVLTF. The CDR3, as DNA: TGCAGCGTTCACGAGGGCTCTGGGGCCAACGTCCTGACTTTC.

Only one count was recorded for this clone. The CDR3, as DNA: TGTGCCAGCAGCACGGGCCAAGATGGTCAGACCCAGTACTTC. This encodes CASSTGQDGQTQYF. The chain employs TRBV11-2 and TRBJ2-5; D gene unclear. This CDR3 has 14 residues. The ends were cut back, 5 bases at V and 6 bases at J, with 16 bases in the middle. Germline CDR1 reads SGHAT; CDR2 reads FQNNGV. Full variable domain (outside the CDR3, taken from reference TRBV11-2 and TRBJ2-5): EAGVAQSPRYKIIEKRQSVAFWCNPISGHATLYWYQQILGQGPKLLIQFQNNGVVDDSQLPKDRFSAERLKGVDSTLKIQPAKLEDSAVYLCASSTGQDGQTQYFGPGTRLLVL.

V is TRBV28 and J is TRBJ2-7; the match to TRBD2 covers 11 bases. Germline values: CDR1 MDHEN, CDR2 SYDVKM. The CDR3 length is 15 residues. V gave up 8 bases and J gave up 7 bases; unmatched junction bases: 13. CDR3 DNA: TGTGCCAGCGGATCTAGCGGGAGGTCCCGGAGGGAGCAGTACTTC. The encoded protein is CASGSSGRSRREQYF.

CDR3 bases: TGTGCCAGCAGCCCAATTCTAGCCGGGGAGCAGTACGTC. Translating gives CASSPILAGEQYV. This chain links TRBV5-5 with TRBJ2-7; weak D call: TRBD2 (5 bases). V lost 4 bases and J 7 bases, leaving 15 bases between the germline ends. This CDR3 spans 13 amino acids. Per germline, CDR1 SGHKS and CDR2 YYEKEE (reference sequence).

This clone was observed a single time. The chain links TRBV28 to TRBJ2-3; 7 positions match TRBD1. This CDR3 has 13 residues. The V and J ends lost 8 bases and 5 bases, in that order; junction bases with no gene match: 7. CDR1 and CDR2 from the germline V gene are MDHEN and SYDVKM. The CDR3 loop is CASLNRGLDTQYF. In DNA, the CDR3 is TGTGCCAGCTTAAATAGGGGGCTAGATACGCAGTATTTT.

This clone was seen once. The chain combines TRBV15 with TRBJ1-2, with D unresolved. The germline V gene has CDR1 LNHNV and CDR2 YYDKDF (reference sequence). The length of the CDR3 is 14 residues. The V and J ends lost 1 base and 4 bases respectively, with 10 bases between them. The CDR3 reads CATSRGGWLYGYTF. In DNA form, the CDR3 reads TGTGCCACCAGCAGAGGCGGGTGGCTCTATGGCTACACCTTC.

V gene TRBV11-2 combines with J gene TRBJ2-7; 8 nucleotides align to TRBD2. Trimming cost V 0 bases and J 4 bases; bases outside gene matches: 5. The CDR3 extends over 15 amino acids. In germline, CDR1 is SGHAT, CDR2 FQNNGV. DNA of the CDR3: TGTGCCAGCAGCTTAGAAACGGGACTAGTGTACGAGCAGTACTTC. This codes for CASSLETGLVYEQYF. The full variable domain, with the rest looked up from reference TRBV11-2 and TRBJ2-7, is EAGVAQSPRYKIIEKRQSVAFWCNPISGHATLYWYQQILGQGPKLLIQFQNNGVVDDSQLPKDRFSAERLKGVDSTLKIQPAKLEDSAVYLCASSLETGLVYEQYFGPGTRLTVT.

This clone came up a few times. This rearrangement joins TRBV6-6 to TRBJ2-7, with 7 bases lining up with TRBD1. V lost 6 bases, J lost 4 bases, and 6 bases stayed unmatched. Germline values: CDR1 MNHNY, CDR2 SVGAGI (reference sequence). This CDR3 region has 13 residues. CDR3 residues: CASSDRVGYEQYF. CDR3 in DNA: TGTGCCAGCAGCGACAGGGTAGGGTACGAGCAGTACTTC.

V and J are TRBV19 and TRBJ1-3; D is unresolved. The V gene lost 1 base and the J gene lost 0 bases, with 10 bases spanning the gap. The CDR3 runs to 16 residues. Germline V gives CDR1 LNHDA, CDR2 SQIVND (reference sequence). The CDR3 is CASSIVYGSSGNTIYF. CDR3 DNA: TGTGCCAGTAGTATAGTGTATGGAAGCTCTGGAAACACCATATATTTT.

V and J are TRBV4-2 and TRBJ2-7; D is perhaps TRBD2 (6 bases). In germline, CDR1 is LGHNA, CDR2 YNFKEQ. The CDR3 contains 15 residues. Trimming shortened V by 1 base and J by 3 bases, and 13 bases separated the two germline ends. This CDR3 is CASSQVGSGVYEQYF. The CDR3 DNA reads TGTGCCAGCAGCCAAGTAGGTAGCGGAGTCTACGAGCAGTACTTC.

The chain has TRBV18 and TRBJ2-2, with TRBD1 as a possible D gene (6 bases). In germline, CDR1 is KGHSH, CDR2 LQKENI. This CDR3 is 14 amino acids long. The V and J ends lost 1 base and 4 bases respectively, with 7 bases between them. The CDR3 nucleotides are TGTGCCAGCTCACCACGAGGGGGCACCGGGGAGCTGTTTTTT. It yields the protein CASSPRGGTGELFF.

The J gene is TRBJ1-6, the V gene TRBV3-1 (or the pseudogene TRBV3-2), with no clear D. Trimming removed 5 bases from V and 10 bases from J, with 15 bases in between. The CDR3 covers 14 residues. The V gene's germline CDR1 is LGHDT and CDR2 YNNKEL (reference sequence). This chain's CDR3 is CASSAQGKRSPLHF. The DNA of the CDR3 is TGTGCCAGCAGCGCGCAAGGAAAACGCTCACCCCTCCACTTT.

This clone was seen just once. This chain uses TRBV29-1 with TRBJ2-7; TRBD2 might be the D (6 bases). The CDR3 totals 13 residues. Germline lookup yields CDR1 SQVTM and CDR2 ANQGSEA. The V end was cut by 4 bases, the J end by 5 bases, with 15 bases between. DNA for the CDR3: TGCAGCGTTGGATCGGGAGCCATCCACGAGCAGTACTTC. Translated: CSVGSGAIHEQYF.

V gene TRBV27 combines with J gene TRBJ2-7; 9 bases are shared with TRBD2. The J segment lost 4 bases and the V segment lost 5 bases, leaving 6 bases of the junction unmatched. This CDR3 has 14 amino acids. The V gene's germline CDR1 is MNHEY and CDR2 SMNVEV (reference sequence). CDR3 loop: CASSPKTSGYEQYF. The CDR3 DNA reads TGTGCCAGCAGTCCCAAGACTAGCGGATACGAGCAGTACTTC.

The genes are TRBV10-3 and TRBJ2-7; D is possibly TRBD2 (5 bases). Trimming removed 0 bases at V and 5 bases at J, with 8 bases between. CDR3 length equals 13 residues. CDR1 ENHRY and CDR2 SYGVKD come from the germline V gene. The CDR3 loop reads CAISESEGHEQYF. For the CDR3, the DNA is TGTGCCATCAGTGAGTCTGAGGGCCACGAGCAGTACTTC.

This rearrangement joins TRBV3-1 (or the pseudogene TRBV3-2) to TRBJ1-6; perhaps TRBD1 as D (5 bases). V was trimmed by 4 bases and J by 8 bases, leaving 15 bases between them. CDR3 length equals 15 residues. Germline V gene data show CDR1 as LGHDT and CDR2 as YNNKEL (reference sequence). DNA of the CDR3: TGTGCCAGCAGCCGGGGGGAGGGTCGGTATTCACCCCTCCACTTT. It specifies CASSRGEGRYSPLHF.

V is TRBV18 and J is TRBJ1-1; tentatively, D is TRBD1 (5 bases). This CDR3 is 13 amino acids long. Trimming took 1 base from V and 3 from J, leaving 6 bases between them. Germline assignment: CDR1 KGHSH and CDR2 LQKENI. The CDR3 DNA sequence: TGTGCCAGCTCACCACGGGGGGACACTGAAGCTTTCTTT. The encoded protein is CASSPRGDTEAFF.

The chain carries TRBV4-1 and TRBJ1-4, with D perhaps TRBD1 (6 bases). The V gene's germline CDR1 is MGHRA and CDR2 YSYEKL. CDR3 size: 15 residues. Trimming cost V 2 bases and J 7 bases, with 14 bases left between them. In DNA form, the CDR3 reads TGCGCCAGCAGCCAAACGTTCGGGGGGCGTGAAAAACTGTTTTTT. This codes for CASSQTFGGREKLFF.